The rows below give T cell receptor beta chains drawn from one sample of a study of cytomegalovirus exposure and HLA in healthy donors. Some clones are missing from TCRdb's copy, which holds only in-frame ones; the method was immunoSEQ multiplex PCR. The data contain roughly 84,000 clones, 70% to 85% of them singletons. Material: PBMCs. The receptors derive from a human donor in good health. The CDR3 runs from the conserved cysteine through the conserved F or W. A D gene is named only where the DNA matches it firmly. The size entry is marked missing in some rows and otherwise reads once, few, many or a size class.

>TRBJ2-5|14|TRBV16|TRBD2|NA
CASSHFTGGETQYF
TGTGCCAGCAGCCATTTCACGGGGGGAGAGACCCAGTACTTC
>TRBJ2-1|17|TRBV27|TRBD2|NA
CASSTLTSGGAYNEQFF
TGTGCCAGCAGTACCCTGACTAGCGGGGGGGCCTACAATGAGCAGTTCTTC
>TRBJ2-3|14|TRBV29-1|NA|NA
CSVEFGDFPDTQYF
TGCAGCGTTGAATTCGGTGACTTTCCAGATACGCAGTATTTT
>TRBJ2-1|15|TRBV6-6|TRBD1|NA
CASSITTDRGYEQFF
TGTGCCAGCAGCATTACTACCGACAGGGGATATGAGCAGTTCTTC
>TRBJ2-1|13|TRBV18|TRBD1|NA
CASSPPTGGEQFF
TGTGCCAGCTCACCCCCGACAGGGGGAGAGCAGTTCTTC
>TRBJ2-3|19|TRBV2|TRBD1|NA
CASSLTPGQGYQPTDTQYF
TGTGCCAGCAGTCTCACACCGGGACAGGGCTATCAACCCACAGATACGCAGTATTTT
>TRBJ2-3|14|TRBV7-9|NA|NA
CASRPPRGTDTQYF
TGTGCCAGCAGGCCGCCCCGCGGCACAGATACGCAGTATTTT
>TRBJ1-2|15|TRBV19|NA|NA
CASSLTGRNNYGYTF
TGTGCCAGTAGTTTAACCGGGAGAAATAACTATGGCTACACCTTC
>TRBJ1-2|12|TRBV15|TRBD1|NA
CATSTGGNGYPF
TGTGCCACCAGCACAGGGGGCAATGGCTACCCCTTC
>TRBJ2-7|15|TRBV23-1|TRBD2|NA
CASSQSGTNYYEQYF
TGCGCCAGCAGTCAATCGGGGACTAACTACTACGAGCAGTACTTC
>TRBJ2-3|13|TRBV6-6|TRBD1|NA
CASRDRGLDTQYF
TGTGCCAGCAGAGACAGGGGGCTAGATACGCAGTATTTT
>TRBJ1-5|14|TRBV27|TRBD1|NA
CASSRQGSNQPQHF
TGTGCCAGCAGCAGACAGGGAAGCAATCAGCCCCAGCATTTT
>TRBJ1-1|15|TRBV7-9|NA|NA
CASSPPTGPNTEAFF
TGTGCCAGCAGCCCTCCGACAGGACCCAACACTGAAGCTTTCTTT
>TRBJ2-2|17|TRBV13|TRBD2|NA
CASSSSRGGWATGELFF
TGTGCCAGCAGCTCCTCCCGGGGGGGCTGGGCCACCGGGGAGCTGTTTTTT
>TRBJ2-3|15|TRBV6-5|NA|NA
CASSYRPGSTDTQYF
TGTGCCAGCAGTTACCGGCCGGGGAGCACAGATACGCAGTATTTT
>TRBJ1-1|13|TRBV2|TRBD1|few
CASRTGMNTEAFF
TGTGCCAGCAGGACAGGGATGAACACTGAAGCTTTCTTT
>TRBJ1-5|14|TRBV19|NA|NA
CASSRGGGNQPQHF
TGTGCCAGTAGTCGTGGGGGGGGCAATCAGCCCCAGCATTTT
>TRBJ2-2|18|TRBV13|TRBD2|NA
CASSLVAAGGRWAGELFF
TGTGCCAGCAGCTTAGTCGCAGCGGGGGGGCGCTGGGCCGGGGAGCTGTTTTTT
>TRBJ1-2|16|TRBV7-8|TRBD1|NA
CASSKSSGQGTYGYPF
TGTGCCAGCAGCAAATCTTCGGGACAGGGCACTTATGGCTACCCCTTC
>TRBJ1-2|12|TRBV6-5|NA|NA
CASRDSFYGYTF
TGTGCCAGCAGAGACAGCTTCTATGGCTACACCTTC
>TRBJ2-7|14|TRBV7-2|TRBD1|NA
CASRLGPTGEEQYF
TGTGCCAGCAGACTAGGCCCGACAGGGGAAGAGCAGTACTTC
>TRBJ2-3|12|TRBV4-1|NA|few
CASSQRGDTQYF
TGCGCCAGCAGCCAAAGGGGGGATACGCAGTATTTT
>TRBJ1-2|14|TRBV10-3|TRBD1|NA
CAISTPGQEGGYTF
TGTGCCATCAGTACCCCGGGACAGGAAGGCGGCTACACCTTC
>TRBJ2-7|17|TRBV15|NA|once
CATSRDRLGGGIYEQYF
TGTGCCACCAGCAGAGATCGTCTTGGGGGAGGTATCTACGAGCAGTACTTC
>TRBJ2-7|12|TRBV7-9|NA|NA
CSSSSSGEEQYF
TGTTCCAGCAGCTCATCAGGGGAGGAGCAGTACTTC
>TRBJ2-7|12|TRBV6-1|TRBD2|NA
CASGLVGYEQYF
TGTGCCAGCGGACTAGTTGGCTACGAGCAGTACTTC
>TRBJ1-6|11|TRBV20-1|TRBD1|NA
CSATRDRVLHF
TGCAGTGCTACCCGGGACAGGGTCCTCCACTTT
>TRBJ2-1|15|TRBV4-3|NA|NA
CASSQGGREYNEQFF
TGCGCCAGCAGCCAAGGGGGCAGGGAATACAATGAGCAGTTCTTC
>TRBJ2-1|18|TRBV4-3|TRBD2|NA
CASSQDIAGGLRDNEQFF
TGCGCCAGCAGCCAAGATATAGCGGGGGGGCTTCGAGACAATGAGCAGTTCTTC
>TRBJ2-7|15|TRBV25-1|TRBD2|NA
CASSDSGRGLAEQYF
TGTGCCAGCAGTGATTCAGGGAGGGGACTGGCCGAGCAGTACTTC
>TRBJ2-7|15|TRBV5-8|NA|NA
CASSLVVASSYEQYF
TGTGCCAGCAGCTTGGTAGTTGCCTCATCCTACGAGCAGTACTTC
>TRBJ1-2|10|TRBV5-8|NA|NA
CASRWLHRVF
TGTGCCAGCCGTTGGCTCCACAGAGTCTTC